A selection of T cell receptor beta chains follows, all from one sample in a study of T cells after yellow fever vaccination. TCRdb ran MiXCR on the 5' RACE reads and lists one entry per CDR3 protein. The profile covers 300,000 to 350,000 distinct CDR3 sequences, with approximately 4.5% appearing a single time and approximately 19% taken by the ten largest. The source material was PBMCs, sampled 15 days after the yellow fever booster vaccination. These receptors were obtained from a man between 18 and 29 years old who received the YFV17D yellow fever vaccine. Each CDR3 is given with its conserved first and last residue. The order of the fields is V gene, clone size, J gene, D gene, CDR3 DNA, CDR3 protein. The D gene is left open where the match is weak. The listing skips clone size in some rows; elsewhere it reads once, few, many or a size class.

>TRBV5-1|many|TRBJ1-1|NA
TGCGCCAGCAGCTTAGACAGGTTGAACACTGAAGCTTTCTTT
CASSLDRLNTEAFF
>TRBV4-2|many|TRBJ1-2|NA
TGTGCCAGCAGCCAAGATGTAGGGCAGCCTAACTATGGCTACACCTTC
CASSQDVGQPNYGYTF
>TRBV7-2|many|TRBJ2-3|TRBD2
TGTGCCAGCAGCTTAGTACTAGCGGCCAACACAGATACGCAGTATTTT
CASSLVLAANTDTQYF
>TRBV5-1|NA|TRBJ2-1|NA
TGCGCCAGCAGCTTGGAAGGGGCCCCCTACAATGAGCAGTTCTTC
CASSLEGAPYNEQFF
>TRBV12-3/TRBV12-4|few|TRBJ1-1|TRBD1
TGTGCCAGCACCGGACAGGTTGGGGCTGAAGCTTTCTTT
CASTGQVGAEAFF
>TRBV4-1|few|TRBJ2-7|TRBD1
TGCGCCAGCAGTCCACAGGGGGTGTTCTACGAGCAGTACTTC
CASSPQGVFYEQYF
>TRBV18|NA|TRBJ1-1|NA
TGTGCCAGCTCACTCACAGGGTGGAACACTGAAGCTTTCTTT
CASSLTGWNTEAFF
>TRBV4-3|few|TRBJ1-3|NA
TGCGCCAGCAGCCAAGATGTCGGGTACACCATATATTTT
CASSQDVGYTIYF
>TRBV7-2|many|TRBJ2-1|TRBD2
TGTGCCAGCAGCTTAGAGCCTAGCGGGGTAACTTACAATGAGCAGTTCTTC
CASSLEPSGVTYNEQFF
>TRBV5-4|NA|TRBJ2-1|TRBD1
TGTGCCAGCCTCCTCTCCGGGACAGGGGCCAATGAGCAGTTCTTC
CASLLSGTGANEQFF
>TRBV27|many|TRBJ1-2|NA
TGTGCCAGCAGTTTGTCGGATGACGCGGGCTACACCTTC
CASSLSDDAGYTF
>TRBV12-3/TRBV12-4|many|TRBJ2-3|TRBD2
TGTGCCAGCACCATAGCGGGGGGGAGCACAGATACGCAGTATTTT
CASTIAGGSTDTQYF
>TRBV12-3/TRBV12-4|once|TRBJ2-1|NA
TGTGCCAGCAGTCCGGGGGCGGGGGCCTCCTACAATGAGCAGTTCTTC
CASSPGAGASYNEQFF
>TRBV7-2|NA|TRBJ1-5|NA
TGTGCCAGCAGCTTAGGGCCTCAGCCCCAGCATTTT
CASSLGPQPQHF
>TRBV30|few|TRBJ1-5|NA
TGTGCCTGGAGTGTACAGGGCAATCAGCCCCAGCATTTT
CAWSVQGNQPQHF
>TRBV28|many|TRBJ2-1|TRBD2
TGTGCCAGCAGTTCTCTGCGGGGGGGTAACAATGAGCAGTTCTTC
CASSSLRGGNNEQFF
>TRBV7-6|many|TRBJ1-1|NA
TGTGCCAGCAGCCATAACCTACAGGGTTTGGAGACTGAAGCTTTCTTT
CASSHNLQGLETEAFF
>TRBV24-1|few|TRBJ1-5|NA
TGTGCCACCAGTGATTGGGACAGCAATCAGCCCCAGCATTTT
CATSDWDSNQPQHF